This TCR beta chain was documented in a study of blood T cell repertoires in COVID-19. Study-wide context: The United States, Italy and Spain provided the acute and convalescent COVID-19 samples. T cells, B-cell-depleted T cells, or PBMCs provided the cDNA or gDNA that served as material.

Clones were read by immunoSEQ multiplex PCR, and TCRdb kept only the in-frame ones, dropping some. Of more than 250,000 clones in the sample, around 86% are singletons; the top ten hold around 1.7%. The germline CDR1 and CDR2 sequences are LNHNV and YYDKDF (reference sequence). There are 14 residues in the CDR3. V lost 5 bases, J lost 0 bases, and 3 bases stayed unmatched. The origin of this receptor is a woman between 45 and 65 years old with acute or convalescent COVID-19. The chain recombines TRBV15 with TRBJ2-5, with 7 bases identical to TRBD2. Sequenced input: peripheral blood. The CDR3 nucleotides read TGTGCCACCAGCGGTAGCGGGTACCAAGAGACCCAGTACTTC. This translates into CATSGSGYQETQYF.